Presented here are 6 T cell receptor beta chains from one specimen sequenced in a study of blood T cell repertoires in COVID-19. Clones were read by immunoSEQ multiplex PCR, and TCRdb kept only the in-frame ones, dropping some. The sample lists about 59,000 clones; around 67% were seen once. Sequenced: peripheral blood. The source of these receptors is a woman aged 70-85 years with acute or convalescent COVID-19.

The gene calls are TRBV5-6 and TRBJ2-7; 11 nucleotides agree with TRBD1. The length of the CDR3 is 15 residues. CDR1 is SGHDT and CDR2 is YYEEEE in the germline V gene. The trim removed 2 bases at V and 3 bases at J, leaving 4 bases unmatched. CDR3 sequence: CASSFGTGGLYEQYV. In nucleotides, the CDR3 is TGTGCCAGCAGCTTCGGGACAGGGGGACTCTACGAGCAGTACGTC.

As DNA, the CDR3 is TGTGCCAGCAGCGTAACAGGGAACAAGAATGCTGAAGCTTTCTTT. Amino acid sequence: CASSVTGNKNAEAFF. The chain couples TRBV9 to TRBJ1-1; tentatively, D is TRBD1 (6 bases). V was pared by 1 base and J by 6 bases, with 16 bases between. The germline gives CDR1 SGDLS, CDR2 YYNGEE. The CDR3 has 15 residues.

The rearrangement uses TRBV5-1 and TRBJ1-2; TRBD1 aligns across 9 bases. The CDR3 length is 14 residues. Germline V gene sequence: CDR1 SGHRS, CDR2 YFSETQ. V shed 4 bases, J shed 4 bases, and the junction held 5 bases outside the gene matches. Here the CDR3 DNA reads TGCGCCAGCAGCCGGACAGGGGAGGGCTATGGCTACACCTTC. This gives the protein CASSRTGEGYGYTF. The whole variable domain, remainder taken from reference TRBV5-1 and TRBJ1-2, is KAGVTQTPRYLIKTRGQQVTLSCSPISGHRSVSWYQQTPGQGLQFLFEYFSETQRNKGNFPGRFSGRQFSNSRSEMNVSTLELGDSALYLCASSRTGEGYGYTFGSGTRLTVV.

The rearrangement uses TRBV9 and TRBJ2-3, with a weak D call TRBD2 (5 bases). The CDR3 sequence is 15 residues long. V dropped 4 bases and J dropped 5 bases, with 17 bases sitting between them. Germline loops: CDR1 SGDLS, CDR2 YYNGEE. CDR3 nucleotide sequence: TGTGCCAGCAGCCCCTCAGCTGGGGAGAAAGATACGCAGTATTTT. This codes for CASSPSAGEKDTQYF.

This chain links TRBV5-1 with TRBJ2-5; 8 positions match TRBD1. The junction had 5 bases not matched to a gene; V was cut back by 0 bases and J by 4 bases. This CDR3 is 15 amino acids long. Germline lookup yields CDR1 SGHRS and CDR2 YFSETQ. The CDR3 reads CASSLGTGSGETQYF. CDR3 DNA sequence: TGCGCCAGCAGCTTGGGGACAGGGTCTGGAGAGACCCAGTACTTC.

J is TRBJ2-1 and V is TRBV24-1, with 8 bases that match TRBD1. The CDR3 length is 15 residues. CDR1 and CDR2 (germline): KGHDR, SFDVKD. Trimming took 9 bases from V and 5 from J; bases not matched to a gene: 11. The CDR3 here is CATQTGGSGNNEQFF. The CDR3 nucleotides are TGTGCCACCCAAACAGGGGGATCGGGTAACAATGAGCAGTTCTTC.